This T cell receptor (beta chain) was profiled in a study of Graves' ophthalmopathy and Graves' hyperthyroidism. Whole-study findings and limits: Discrimination between ophthalmopathy and stable hyperthyroidism by a 13-signature model showed about 88% sensitivity and 70% to 82% specificity.

Germline CDR1 MNHEY, CDR2 SVGEGT. The CDR3 covers 12 residues. This clonotype has a count of ten or more. The antigen is undetermined. The junction departs from the called germline gene at one end, perhaps through a read error. None of the included patients had other autoimmune diseases, uncontrolled infections, pregnancy or lactation, as these led to exclusion. A diagnosis was made from clinical symptoms together with serum thyroxine, TRAb, thyroid ultrasound and orbital computed tomography. Fresh peripheral blood, around 10 ml, was the PBMC source. TCR beta CDR3 amplification used RNA transcripts. An opening RT-PCR round employed HTBI primers and preceded a second-round multiplex PCR. TCRdb processed the multiplex PCR reads anew with MiXCR; each CDR3 protein has one entry. The sample includes fewer than 250,000 distinct CDR3 sequences, 25% to 35% of them seen just once.

The V call is TRBV6-2 or TRBV6-3, the J call TRBJ2-7; tentative D call: TRBD1 (5 bases). Sample: peripheral blood. The TCR sequence derives from a man aged 45-65 years with Graves' ophthalmopathy. In DNA form, the CDR3 reads TGTGCCAGCAGTTACTACCGACAGCCTAACCTATTC. This translates into CASSYYRQPNLF.